The 9 T cell receptor beta chains below come from one sample, sequenced in a study of identical twins. In TCRdb, the 5' RACE reads were re-called with MiXCR into one record per CDR3 protein. The table records approximately 1.8 million distinct CDR3 sequences, less than 40% of them present only once. Sequenced: cord blood. All receptors come from a newborn girl in good health.

This chain connects TRBV20-1 to TRBJ2-5, with D possibly matching TRBD1 (6 bases). The J call may be in error: the DNA end matches TRBJ2-4 better. Germline CDR1 reads DFQATT; CDR2 reads SNEGSKA (reference sequence). The CDR3 loop spans 14 amino acids. CDR3 DNA: TGCAGTGCTAGTGAATCGGGACATATAGACATTCAGTACTTC. Its translation: CSASESGHIDIQYF.

Note on this clonotype: At one of its ends the junction is not consistent with the germline gene, which may arise from a read error. CDR3 protein: CASSYPDRTSYGCTF. The CDR3 DNA is TGTGCCAGCAGTTACCCTGACAGGACGTCCTATGGCTGCACCTTC. The chain carries TRBV6-2 or TRBV6-3 and TRBJ1-2; the D gene is possibly TRBD1 (6 bases). Germline V gives CDR1 MNHEY, CDR2 SVGEGT. This CDR3 has 15 amino acids.

This rearrangement joins TRBV28 to TRBJ2-7; the D gene is possibly TRBD1 (5 bases). The length of the CDR3 is 13 residues. The V gene's germline CDR1 is MDHEN and CDR2 SYDVKM. The V end lost 6 bases, the J end lost 2 bases, and 11 bases lay between the germline ends. The CDR3 sequence is CASRQTATYEQYF. In nucleotides, the CDR3 is TGTGCCAGCAGGCAGACAGCCACCTACGAGCAGTACTTC. The full variable domain, completed using reference TRBV28 and TRBJ2-7, is DVKVTQSSRYLVKRTGEKVFLECVQDMDHENMFWYRQDPGLGLRLIYFSYDVKMKEKGDIPEGYSVSREKKERFSLILESASTNQTSMYLCASRQTATYEQYFGPGTRLTVT.

This chain connects TRBV10-3 to TRBJ2-3; 8 bases are a match to TRBD2. V dropped 7 bases and J dropped 3; count of bases not matched to a gene: 9. The CDR3 covers 15 residues. The germline CDR1 and CDR2 sequences are ENHRY and SYGVKD. CDR3 loop: CAIKDGTRKTDTQYF. Written as DNA, the CDR3 is TGTGCCATCAAGGACGGGACTAGGAAAACAGATACGCAGTATTTT.

The chain carries TRBV20-1 and TRBJ2-3; D may match TRBD1 or TRBD2 (5 bases each). The germline gives CDR1 DFQATT, CDR2 SNEGSKA (reference sequence). The V end was cut by 5 bases, the J end by 2 bases, with 17 bases between. CDR3 length equals 15 residues. CDR3 bases: TGCAGTGCTGCGTTCACAACGGGGCACACAGATACGCAGTATTTT. This codes for CSAAFTTGHTDTQYF.

This clonotype was found once. The genes are TRBV7-9 and TRBJ1-1, with no clear D. Trimming took 1 base from V and 11 from J, leaving 8 bases between them. The CDR3 sequence is 11 residues long. Looked up from germline, CDR1 is SEHNR and CDR2 is FQNEAQ (reference sequence). CDR3 sequence (DNA): TGTGCCAGCAGCTTAGATGAAGGGGCTTTCTTT. This codes for CASSLDEGAFF.

The chain has TRBV3-1 and TRBJ2-2, with 8 bases fitting TRBD1. The germline CDR1 and CDR2 sequences are LGHDT and YNNKEL (reference sequence). The CDR3 totals 14 residues. J lost 1 base, V lost 8 bases, and 3 bases had no gene match. CDR3 in DNA: TGTGCCAGCCACGGACAGGGGAACACCGGGGAGCTGTTTTTT. Translated, it gives CASHGQGNTGELFF.

The chain couples TRBV7-9 to TRBJ1-3, with 7 bases identical to TRBD1. Trimming cost V 4 bases and J 2 bases; bases outside gene matches: 14. The CDR3 is made up of 18 amino acids. Germline lookup yields CDR1 SEHNR and CDR2 FQNEAQ (reference sequence). The CDR3 DNA follows: TGTGCCAGCAGCTCGCCCCCACAGGGGTCAGCACCTGGAAACACCATATATTTT. Its translation: CASSSPPQGSAPGNTIYF.

The chain carries TRBV18 and TRBJ2-7; D unclear. Per the germline V gene, CDR1 is KGHSH and CDR2 is LQKENI. The CDR3 loop spans 14 amino acids. Trimming removed 2 bases at V and 7 bases at J, with 15 bases between. CDR3 DNA sequence: TGTGCCAGCTCACCAAGACCCACCTACAATGAGCAGTACTTC. Its protein is CASSPRPTYNEQYF.